Listed below are T cell receptor beta chains from one sample, sequenced in a study of regulatory T cells in long-lasting Graves disease. MiXCR, run by TCRdb on the multiplex PCR reads, gives a single entry per CDR3 protein. The profile shows approximately 540,000 distinct CDR3 sequences, around 12% of them singletons. The same sample was also studied in work on T cells in Graves' hyperthyroidism and ophthalmopathy.

The input for sequencing was peripheral blood mononuclear cells (PBMCs), taken at new diagnosis, from a patient treated with antithyroid drugs. Source of these receptors: a woman aged 25 to 39 with Graves disease. The CDR3 runs from the conserved cysteine through the conserved F or W. The order of the fields is V gene, J gene, D gene, clone size, CDR3 DNA, CDR3 protein. A D gene is named only where the DNA matches it firmly. Clone sizes are given selectively: once, few, many, or a class where the clone is expanded.

V gene: TRBV7-8
J gene: TRBJ2-1
D gene: NA
clone size: NA
CDR3 DNA: TGTGCCAGCAGCTTAGGTCCGGGCCTCGGCAACAATGAGCAGTTCTTC
CDR3 protein: CASSLGPGLGNNEQFF

V gene: TRBV27
J gene: TRBJ2-7
D gene: NA
clone size: many
CDR3 DNA: TGTGCCAGCAGTTGGGGCGTAGATTCCCTCTCCGGCGAGCAGTACTTC
CDR3 protein: CASSWGVDSLSGEQYF

V gene: TRBV9
J gene: TRBJ1-1
D gene: NA
clone size: many
CDR3 DNA: TGTGCCAGCAGCGTAGGGGCCCGGGACAAGGAAGCTTTCTTT
CDR3 protein: CASSVGARDKEAFF

V gene: TRBV30
J gene: TRBJ1-5
D gene: TRBD1
clone size: few
CDR3 DNA: TGTGCCTGGAGTGGACAGGGGAGTCAGCCCCAGCATTTT
CDR3 protein: CAWSGQGSQPQHF

V gene: TRBV12-3/TRBV12-4
J gene: TRBJ2-2
D gene: TRBD2
clone size: many
CDR3 DNA: TGTGCCAGCAGATCCGGGACTAGCGGGGACACCGGGGAGCTGTTTTTT
CDR3 protein: CASRSGTSGDTGELFF

V gene: TRBV5-1
J gene: TRBJ2-7
D gene: TRBD1
clone size: many
CDR3 DNA: TGCGCCAGCAGCAGATACCGGGACAGGGCCGAGCAGTACTTC
CDR3 protein: CASSRYRDRAEQYF

V gene: TRBV7-9
J gene: TRBJ1-3
D gene: TRBD1
clone size: few
CDR3 DNA: TGTGCCAGCAGCATAACCGGGACAGGTAGAAACACCATATATTTT
CDR3 protein: CASSITGTGRNTIYF

V gene: TRBV7-2
J gene: TRBJ1-1
D gene: NA
clone size: many
CDR3 DNA: TGTGCCAGCAGCTTTATGGGTGGACGGGAAGCTTTCTTT
CDR3 protein: CASSFMGGREAFF

V gene: TRBV7-9
J gene: TRBJ1-3
D gene: NA
clone size: few
CDR3 DNA: TGTGCCAGCAGCGGGGACAACTCTGGAAACACCATATATTTT
CDR3 protein: CASSGDNSGNTIYF

V gene: TRBV18
J gene: TRBJ2-7
D gene: NA
clone size: many
CDR3 DNA: TGTGCCAGCTCACCGGGGCACAGCTACGAGCAGTACTTC
CDR3 protein: CASSPGHSYEQYF

V gene: TRBV19
J gene: TRBJ1-5
D gene: NA
clone size: few
CDR3 DNA: TGTGCCAGTAGTAGCCAGGCTAATCAGCCCCAGCATTTT
CDR3 protein: CASSSQANQPQHF

V gene: TRBV2
J gene: TRBJ2-4
D gene: NA
clone size: many
CDR3 DNA: TGTGCCAGTTATTCATGGGGAAAACTAGCCAAAAACATTCAGTACTTC
CDR3 protein: CASYSWGKLAKNIQYF

V gene: TRBV12-5
J gene: TRBJ1-1
D gene: NA
clone size: many
CDR3 DNA: TGTGCTAGTGGTTTGGCCCTAGGGGGGAGAAGGAACACTGAAGCTTTCTTT
CDR3 protein: CASGLALGGRRNTEAFF

V gene: TRBV27
J gene: TRBJ2-1
D gene: TRBD2
clone size: NA
CDR3 DNA: TGTGCCAGCAGTTCATACGGAAGACTAGCGGGAGCGCTGTACAATGAGCAGTTCTTC
CDR3 protein: CASSSYGRLAGALYNEQFF

V gene: TRBV10-2
J gene: TRBJ2-6
D gene: NA
clone size: many
CDR3 DNA: TGCGCCAGCAGACCCGGCGGTAACTCTGGGGCCAACGTCCTGACTTTC
CDR3 protein: CASRPGGNSGANVLTF

V gene: TRBV24-1
J gene: TRBJ2-2
D gene: TRBD2
clone size: NA
CDR3 DNA: TGTGCCGCCAGTACTAGCGAGAACACCGGGGAGCTGTTTTTT
CDR3 protein: CAASTSENTGELFF

V gene: TRBV27
J gene: TRBJ1-5
D gene: NA
clone size: NA
CDR3 DNA: TGTGCCAGCAGTTTAGCCAGGGGAGGACAGCCCCAGCATTTT
CDR3 protein: CASSLARGGQPQHF

V gene: TRBV20-1
J gene: TRBJ2-1
D gene: NA
clone size: many
CDR3 DNA: TGCAGTGCCCTTTGGGGCAATGAGCAGTTCTTC
CDR3 protein: CSALWGNEQFF

V gene: TRBV7-2
J gene: TRBJ2-7
D gene: TRBD2
clone size: many
CDR3 DNA: TGTGCCAGCAGCTTATCTCTAGCGGGATACTACGAGCAGTACTTC
CDR3 protein: CASSLSLAGYYEQYF

V gene: TRBV6-2/TRBV6-3
J gene: TRBJ2-7
D gene: NA
clone size: NA
CDR3 DNA: TGTACCAGCAGCCGCACCGGACTGGTCTACGAGCAGTACTTC
CDR3 protein: CTSSRTGLVYEQYF

V gene: TRBV20-1
J gene: TRBJ2-7
D gene: NA
clone size: once
CDR3 DNA: TGCAGTGCTAGAGAGGGAACCCACGAGCAGTACTTC
CDR3 protein: CSAREGTHEQYF

V gene: TRBV30
J gene: TRBJ1-1
D gene: NA
clone size: few
CDR3 DNA: TGTGCCTGGAGCCCTCAGTTGAACACTGAAGCTTTCTTT
CDR3 protein: CAWSPQLNTEAFF

V gene: TRBV20-1
J gene: TRBJ2-1
D gene: TRBD2
clone size: few
CDR3 DNA: TGCAGTGCTAGAGATCTCGGCCCGGGCGGGAGCATCGATGAGCAGTTCTTC
CDR3 protein: CSARDLGPGGSIDEQFF

V gene: TRBV27
J gene: TRBJ2-7
D gene: NA
clone size: many
CDR3 DNA: TGTGCCAGCAGTTCGTGGGGGCCTTACGAGCAGTACTTC
CDR3 protein: CASSSWGPYEQYF

V gene: TRBV7-8
J gene: TRBJ2-7
D gene: TRBD1
clone size: many
CDR3 DNA: TGTGCCAGCAGCAAACCGGCGCACAGGGGGTTCGAGCAGTACTTC
CDR3 protein: CASSKPAHRGFEQYF

V gene: TRBV20-1
J gene: TRBJ1-1
D gene: TRBD1
clone size: many
CDR3 DNA: TGCAGTGCTAGACCCGGGACAGGGGCCCCGAACACTGAAGCTTTCTTT
CDR3 protein: CSARPGTGAPNTEAFF

V gene: TRBV6-2/TRBV6-3
J gene: TRBJ1-2
D gene: TRBD1
clone size: NA
CDR3 DNA: TGTGCCAGCAGTTACTCTACAGGGGGAGGTGGCTACACCTTC
CDR3 protein: CASSYSTGGGGYTF